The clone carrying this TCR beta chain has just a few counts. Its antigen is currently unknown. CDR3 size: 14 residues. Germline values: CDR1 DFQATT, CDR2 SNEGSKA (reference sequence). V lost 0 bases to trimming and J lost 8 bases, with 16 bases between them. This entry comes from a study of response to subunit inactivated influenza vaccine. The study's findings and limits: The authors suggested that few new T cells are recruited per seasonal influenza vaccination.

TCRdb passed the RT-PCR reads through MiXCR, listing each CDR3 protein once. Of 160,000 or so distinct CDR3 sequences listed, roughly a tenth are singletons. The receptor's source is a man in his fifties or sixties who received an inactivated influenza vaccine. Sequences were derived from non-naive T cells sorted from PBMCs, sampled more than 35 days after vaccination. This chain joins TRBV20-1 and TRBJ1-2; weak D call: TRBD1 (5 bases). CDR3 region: CSARDGTGFWGYTF. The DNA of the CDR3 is TGCAGTGCTAGAGACGGTACAGGATTCTGGGGCTACACCTTC.